The T cell receptor beta chain under discussion was sequenced for a study of blood T cell repertoires in COVID-19. Looking at the study overall: Both acute and convalescent COVID-19 samples were obtained from the United States, Italy and Spain. T cells, B-cell-depleted T cells, or PBMCs supplied cDNA or gDNA.

Per the study methods: For nucleated cells, counts were estimated from reference gene primer amplification. Generated by immunoSEQ multiplex PCR, the TCRdb table keeps only in-frame clones and is missing some. D and trimming were read from the DNA, whereas the V and J calls and clone size are those reported in that table. The sample comprises about 320,000 clones, roughly 85% of which are singletons, and around 7.8% rests with the top ten. The TCR originated in a human donor in a cohort sampled during active COVID-19. The sequenced material came from peripheral blood.

CDR3 residues: CASSLTGTGKGNTIYF. Here the CDR3 DNA reads TGTGCCAGCAGCTTGACCGGGACAGGGAAAGGAAACACCATATATTTT. This chain links TRBV7-9 with TRBJ1-3, with 9 positions matching TRBD1. This CDR3 contains 16 residues. CDR1 and CDR2 from the germline V gene are SEHNR and FQNEAQ (reference sequence). Trimming removed 3 bases from V and 4 bases from J; junction bases left unmatched: 7.